This T cell receptor beta chain was sequenced in a study of T cell repertoires in ileal Crohn's disease. Study results and caveats: Active smokers at surgery had more clonal expansions than non-smokers. Every patient over 26.8% clonality showed endoscopic recurrence.

The CDR3 spans 11 residues. V dropped 5 bases and J dropped 5 bases, with 6 bases sitting between them. Germline CDR1 and CDR2: MNHNY and SVGAGI (reference sequence). As for this clone: The antigen is not known.

Roughly 0.55 micrograms of biopsy DNA per sample underwent TCRB immunosequencing. Generated by immunoSEQ multiplex PCR, the TCRdb table keeps only in-frame clones and is missing some. In the table there are around 14,000 clones, around 82% of which are singletons. The rearrangement links TRBV6-6 to TRBJ1-1; D is ambiguous. This TCR was recovered from an adult with Crohn's disease. Sample: ileal tissue. DNA of the CDR3: TGTGCCAGCAGTCTCGGGACTGAAGCTTTCTTT. It translates to CASSLGTEAFF.